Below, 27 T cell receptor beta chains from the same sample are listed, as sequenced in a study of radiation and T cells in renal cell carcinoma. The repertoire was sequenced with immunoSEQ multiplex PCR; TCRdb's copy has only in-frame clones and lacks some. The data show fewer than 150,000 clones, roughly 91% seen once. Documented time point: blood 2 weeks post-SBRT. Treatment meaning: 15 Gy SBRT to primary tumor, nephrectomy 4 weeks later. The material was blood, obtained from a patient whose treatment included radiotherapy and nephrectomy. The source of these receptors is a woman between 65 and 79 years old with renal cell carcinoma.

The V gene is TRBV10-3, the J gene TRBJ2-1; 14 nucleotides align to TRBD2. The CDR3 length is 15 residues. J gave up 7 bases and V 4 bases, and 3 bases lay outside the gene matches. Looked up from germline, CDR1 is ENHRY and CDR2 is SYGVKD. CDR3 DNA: TGTGCCATCAGTGTGACTAGCGGGGGGGCTAATGAGCAGTTCTTC. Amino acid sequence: CAISVTSGGANEQFF.

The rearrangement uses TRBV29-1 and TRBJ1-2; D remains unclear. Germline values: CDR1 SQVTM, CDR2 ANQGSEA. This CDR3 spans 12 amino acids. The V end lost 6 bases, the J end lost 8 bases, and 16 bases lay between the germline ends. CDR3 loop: CSVRPEVGGYTF. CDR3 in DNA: TGCAGCGTCCGCCCCGAGGTTGGGGGCTACACCTTC.

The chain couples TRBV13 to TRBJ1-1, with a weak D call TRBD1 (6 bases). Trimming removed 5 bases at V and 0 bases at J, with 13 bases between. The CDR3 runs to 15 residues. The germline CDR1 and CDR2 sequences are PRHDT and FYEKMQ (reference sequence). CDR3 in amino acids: CASSTRQVMNTEAFF. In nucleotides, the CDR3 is TGTGCCAGCAGCACCCGACAGGTCATGAACACTGAAGCTTTCTTT.

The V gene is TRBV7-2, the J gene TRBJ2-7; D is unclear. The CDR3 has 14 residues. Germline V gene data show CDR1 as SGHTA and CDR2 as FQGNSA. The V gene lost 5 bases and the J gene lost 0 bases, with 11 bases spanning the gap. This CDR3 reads CASSIAKNSYEQYF. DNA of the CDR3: TGTGCCAGCAGCATCGCAAAAAACTCCTACGAGCAGTACTTC.

CDR3 protein: CASSLAGTAPTNEKLFF. CDR3 bases: TGCGCCAGCAGCTTGGCCGGGACAGCGCCAACTAATGAAAAACTGTTTTTT. The rearrangement links TRBV5-1 to TRBJ1-4, with 7 bases lining up with TRBD1. Germline CDR1 is SGHRS and CDR2 is YFSETQ. This CDR3 spans 17 amino acids. After removal of 0 bases from V and 0 bases from J, the junction contained 5 bases not matched to a gene. Based on the CDR3 plus reference TRBV5-1 and TRBJ1-4, the full variable domain is KAGVTQTPRYLIKTRGQQVTLSCSPISGHRSVSWYQQTPGQGLQFLFEYFSETQRNKGNFPGRFSGRQFSNSRSEMNVSTLELGDSALYLCASSLAGTAPTNEKLFFGSGTQLSVL.

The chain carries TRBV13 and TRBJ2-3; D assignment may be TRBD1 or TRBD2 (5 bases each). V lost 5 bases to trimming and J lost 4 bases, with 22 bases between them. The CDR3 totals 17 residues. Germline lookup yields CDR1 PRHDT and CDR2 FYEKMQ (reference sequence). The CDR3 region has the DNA TGTGCCAGCAGCATCCCCCGGGGCTTGAGGAGGCCAGATACGCAGTATTTT. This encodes CASSIPRGLRRPDTQYF.

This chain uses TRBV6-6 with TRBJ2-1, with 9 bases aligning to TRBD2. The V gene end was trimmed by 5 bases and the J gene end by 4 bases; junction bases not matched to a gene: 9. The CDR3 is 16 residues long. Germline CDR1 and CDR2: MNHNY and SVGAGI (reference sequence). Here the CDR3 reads CASSPRSSGGYNEQFF. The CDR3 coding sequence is TGTGCCAGCAGTCCCCGGAGTAGCGGGGGATACAATGAGCAGTTCTTC.

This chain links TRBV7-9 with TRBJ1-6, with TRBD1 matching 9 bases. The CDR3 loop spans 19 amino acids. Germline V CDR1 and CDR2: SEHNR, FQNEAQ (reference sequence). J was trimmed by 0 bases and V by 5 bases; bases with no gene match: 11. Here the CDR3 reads CASSMDRGGGRSYNSPLHF. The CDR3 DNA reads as TGTGCCAGCAGCATGGACAGGGGTGGTGGGCGCTCCTATAATTCACCCCTCCACTTT. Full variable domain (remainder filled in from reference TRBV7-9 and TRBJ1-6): DTGVSQNPRHKITKRGQNVTFRCDPISEHNRLYWYRQTLGQGPEFLTYFQNEAQLEKSRLLSDRFSAERPKGSFSTLEIQRTEQGDSAMYLCASSMDRGGGRSYNSPLHFGNGTRLTVT.

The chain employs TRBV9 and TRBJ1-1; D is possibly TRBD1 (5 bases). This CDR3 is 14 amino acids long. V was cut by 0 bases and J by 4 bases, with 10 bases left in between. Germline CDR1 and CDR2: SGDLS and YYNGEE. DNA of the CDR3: TGTGCCAGCAGCGTAGACGGGGGTGGCACTGAAGCTTTCTTT. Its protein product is CASSVDGGGTEAFF. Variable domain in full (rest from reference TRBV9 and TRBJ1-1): DSGVTQTPKHLITATGQRVTLRCSPRSGDLSVYWYQQSLDQGLQFLIQYYNGEERAKGNILERFSAQQFPDLHSELNLSSLELGDSALYFCASSVDGGGTEAFFGQGTRLTVV.

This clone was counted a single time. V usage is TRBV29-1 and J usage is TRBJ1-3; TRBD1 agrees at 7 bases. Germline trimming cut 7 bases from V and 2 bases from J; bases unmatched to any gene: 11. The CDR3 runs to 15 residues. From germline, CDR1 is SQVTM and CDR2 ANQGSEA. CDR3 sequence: CSARQGESTGNTIYF. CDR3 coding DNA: TGCAGCGCGAGACAGGGTGAGAGTACTGGAAACACCATATATTTT.

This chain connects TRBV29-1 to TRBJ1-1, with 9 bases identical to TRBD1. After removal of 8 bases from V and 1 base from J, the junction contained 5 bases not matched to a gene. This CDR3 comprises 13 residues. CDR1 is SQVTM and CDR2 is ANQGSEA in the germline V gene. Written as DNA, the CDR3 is TGCAGCACCGGACAGGGGTGGAACACTGAAGCTTTCTTT. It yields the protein CSTGQGWNTEAFF. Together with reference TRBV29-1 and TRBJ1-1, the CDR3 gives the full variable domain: SAVISQKPSRDICQRGTSLTIQCQVDSQVTMMFWYRQQPGQSLTLIATANQGSEATYESGFVIDKFPISRPNLTFSTLTVSNMSPEDSSIYLCSTGQGWNTEAFFGQGTRLTVV.

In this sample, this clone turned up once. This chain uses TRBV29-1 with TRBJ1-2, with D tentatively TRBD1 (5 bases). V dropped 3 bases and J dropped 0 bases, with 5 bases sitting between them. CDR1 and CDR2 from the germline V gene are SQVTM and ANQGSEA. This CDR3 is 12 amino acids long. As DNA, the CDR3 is TGCAGCGTTGACAGGGCTAACTATGGCTACACCTTC. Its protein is CSVDRANYGYTF.

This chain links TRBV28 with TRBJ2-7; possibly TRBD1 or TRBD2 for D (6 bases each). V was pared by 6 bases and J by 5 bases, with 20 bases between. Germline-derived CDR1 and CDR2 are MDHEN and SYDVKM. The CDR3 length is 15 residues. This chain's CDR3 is CASRSQEGGPHEQYF. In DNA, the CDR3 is TGTGCCAGCAGATCCCAAGAGGGGGGCCCCCACGAGCAGTACTTC.

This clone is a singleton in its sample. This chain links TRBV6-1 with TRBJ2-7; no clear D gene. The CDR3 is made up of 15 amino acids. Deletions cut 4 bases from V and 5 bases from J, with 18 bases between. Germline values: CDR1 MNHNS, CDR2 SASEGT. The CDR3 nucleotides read TGTGCCAGCAGTGGCCTGATAGGAGAAGGGAACGAGCAGTACTTC. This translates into CASSGLIGEGNEQYF.

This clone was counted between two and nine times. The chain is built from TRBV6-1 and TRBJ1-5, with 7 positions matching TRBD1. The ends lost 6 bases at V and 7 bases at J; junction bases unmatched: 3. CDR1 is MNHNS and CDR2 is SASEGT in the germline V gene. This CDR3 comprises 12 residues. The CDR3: CASRTGKQPQHF. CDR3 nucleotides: TGTGCCAGCAGGACAGGGAAGCAGCCCCAGCATTTT.

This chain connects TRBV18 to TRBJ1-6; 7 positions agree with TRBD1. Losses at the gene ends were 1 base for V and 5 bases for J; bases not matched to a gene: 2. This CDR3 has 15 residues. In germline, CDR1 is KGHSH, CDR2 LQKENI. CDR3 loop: CASSPLQGHNSPLHF. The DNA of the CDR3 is TGTGCCAGCTCACCACTACAGGGGCATAATTCACCCCTCCACTTT.

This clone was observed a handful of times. This chain's CDR3 is CAWSPSGTEAFF. DNA of the CDR3: TGTGCCTGGAGCCCCTCAGGCACTGAAGCTTTCTTT. The chain recombines TRBV30 with TRBJ1-1; D is ambiguous. The CDR3 extends over 12 amino acids. Trimming took 3 bases from V and 4 from J, leaving 9 bases between them. Germline V gives CDR1 GTSNPN, CDR2 SVGIG (reference sequence).

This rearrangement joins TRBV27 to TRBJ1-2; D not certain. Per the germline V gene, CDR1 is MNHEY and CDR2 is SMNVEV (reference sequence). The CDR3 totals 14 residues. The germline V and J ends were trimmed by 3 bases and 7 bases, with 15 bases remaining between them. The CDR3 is CASSFYGGRTGYTF. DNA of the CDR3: TGTGCCAGCAGTTTTTACGGAGGGAGGACTGGCTACACCTTC.

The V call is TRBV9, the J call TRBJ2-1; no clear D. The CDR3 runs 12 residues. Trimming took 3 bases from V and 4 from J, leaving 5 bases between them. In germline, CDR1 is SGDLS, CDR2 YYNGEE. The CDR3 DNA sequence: TGTGCCAGCAGCGGAGAGTACAATGAGCAGTTCTTC. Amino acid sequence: CASSGEYNEQFF.

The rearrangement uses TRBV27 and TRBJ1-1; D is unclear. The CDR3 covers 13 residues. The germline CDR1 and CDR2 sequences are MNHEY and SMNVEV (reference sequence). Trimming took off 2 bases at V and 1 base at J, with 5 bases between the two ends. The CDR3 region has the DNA TGTGCCAGCAGTTTAGGCAGGAACACTGAAGCTTTCTTT. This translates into CASSLGRNTEAFF.

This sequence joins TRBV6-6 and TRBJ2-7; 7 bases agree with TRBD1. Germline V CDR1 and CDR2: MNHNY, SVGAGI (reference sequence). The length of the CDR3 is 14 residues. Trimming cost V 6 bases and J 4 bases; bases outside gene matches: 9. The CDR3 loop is CASRVTRGQYEQYF. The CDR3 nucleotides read TGTGCCAGCAGAGTAACCAGGGGACAGTACGAGCAGTACTTC.

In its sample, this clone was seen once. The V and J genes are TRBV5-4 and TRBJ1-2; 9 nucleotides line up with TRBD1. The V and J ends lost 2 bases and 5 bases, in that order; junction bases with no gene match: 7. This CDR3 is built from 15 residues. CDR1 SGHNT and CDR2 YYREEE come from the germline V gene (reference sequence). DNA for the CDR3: TGTGCCAGCAGCTTCACAGGGGGCGGGAATTATGGCTACACCTTC. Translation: CASSFTGGGNYGYTF.

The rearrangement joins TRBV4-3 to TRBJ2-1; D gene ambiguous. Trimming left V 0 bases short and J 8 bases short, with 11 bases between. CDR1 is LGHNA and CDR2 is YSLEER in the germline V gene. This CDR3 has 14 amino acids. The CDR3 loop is CASSQDWARDEQFF. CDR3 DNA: TGCGCCAGCAGCCAAGATTGGGCCCGGGATGAGCAGTTCTTC.

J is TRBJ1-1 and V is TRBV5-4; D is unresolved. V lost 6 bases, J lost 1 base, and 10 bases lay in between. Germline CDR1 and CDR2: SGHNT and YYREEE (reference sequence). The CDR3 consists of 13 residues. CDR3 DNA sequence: TGTGCCAGCACGAAGGCTACGAACACTGAAGCTTTCTTT. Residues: CASTKATNTEAFF.

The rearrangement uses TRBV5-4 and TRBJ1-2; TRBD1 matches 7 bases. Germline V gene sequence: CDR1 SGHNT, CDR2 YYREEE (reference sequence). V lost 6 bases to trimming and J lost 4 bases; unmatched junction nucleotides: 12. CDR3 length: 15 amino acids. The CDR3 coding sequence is TGTGCCAGCACAACAGGGGACAGCAGAATCTATGGCTACACCTTC. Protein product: CASTTGDSRIYGYTF.

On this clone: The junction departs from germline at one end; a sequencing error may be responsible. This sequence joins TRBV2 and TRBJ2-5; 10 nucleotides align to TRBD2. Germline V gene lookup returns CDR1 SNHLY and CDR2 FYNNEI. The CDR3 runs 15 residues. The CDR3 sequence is CASSEGPLAGAAGNF. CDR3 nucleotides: TGTGCCAGCAGTGAAGGTCCCCTAGCGGGGGCCGCCGGGAACTTC. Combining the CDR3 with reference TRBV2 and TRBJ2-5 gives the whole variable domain EPEVTQTPSHQVTQMGQEVILRCVPISNHLYFYWYRQILGQKVEFLVSFYNNEISEKSEIFDDQFSVERPDGSNFTLKIRSTKLEDSAMYFCASSEGPLAGAAGNFGPGTRLLVL.

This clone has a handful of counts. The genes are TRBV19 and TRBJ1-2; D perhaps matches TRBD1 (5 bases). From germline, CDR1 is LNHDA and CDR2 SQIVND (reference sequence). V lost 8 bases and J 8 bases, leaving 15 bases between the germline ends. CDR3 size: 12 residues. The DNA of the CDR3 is TGTGCCAGTCTTGCAGGGTTTGGAGGCTACACCTTC. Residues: CASLAGFGGYTF.